This TCR beta chain was documented in a study of control samples from healthy donors and cancer patients (dated by TCRdb to about 2020). To prepare the library, the immunoSEQ multiplex PCR assay was applied. TCRdb carries this immuneACCESS record with in-frame sequences only. Its versions omit some clonotypes, under half of them owing to an unresolved V gene in the studies checked, with the rest unexplained. The sample table shows 150,000 to 200,000 clones, and 91% are seen once. The top ten clones comprise around 1.5% of the sample. Remarks on this clone: Its antigen remains undetermined. No clone much larger than this one lies a single base away; base qualities are absent.

The CDR3 numbers 12 residues from cysteine through phenylalanine. Only the CDR3 portion is preserved as DNA: 36 bases, with reading frame beginning at the first base. V loses 7 bases of germline sequence and J loses 5 bases, and the interval between the two ends is 11 bases. The germline V gene sets CDR1 to SNHLY and CDR2 to FYNNEI. The receptor was derived from a woman between 25 and 40 years old in good health. The rearrangement joined TRBV2 to TRBJ2-5; the D call is tentative, TRBD1 or TRBD2, as each matches 5 bases. Sequenced: blood. In nucleotide form, the sequence is TGTGCCAGCAATATCGGGACGGAGACCCAGTACTTC. Protein translation: CASNIGTETQYF.